Listed below are T cell receptor beta chains from one sample, sequenced in a study of blood T cells in healthy people across ages. Using its own MiXCR run on the 5' RACE reads, TCRdb lists one record per CDR3 protein. The table shows roughly 1,700,000 distinct CDR3 sequences, with 28% occurring only once. The sample consisted of blood. These receptors came from a woman aged 25 to 39 in good health. The CDR3 runs from the conserved cysteine through the conserved F or W. A D gene is named only where the DNA matches it firmly. Clone sizes are given selectively: once, few, many, or a class where the clone is expanded.

V gene,clone size,D gene,J gene,CDR3 DNA,CDR3 protein
TRBV14,few,-,TRBJ2-3,TGTGCCAGCAGCCAAGGAGGAAATGGTGCTACGCAGTATTTT,CASSQGGNGATQYF
TRBV18,-,-,TRBJ1-4,TGTGCCAGCTCACCTAGGCAGGCGAAGAATGAAAAACTGTTTTTT,CASSPRQAKNEKLFF
TRBV20-1,few,-,TRBJ2-6,TGCAGTGCTTCCGAGGACTACTCTGGGGCCAGCGTCCTGACTTTC,CSASEDYSGASVLTF
TRBV9,many,TRBD1,TRBJ2-1,TGTGCCAGCAGCGTATCAGGGGGTAGAGTCGATGAGCAGTTCTTC,CASSVSGGRVDEQFF
TRBV11-2,-,TRBD1,TRBJ2-5,TGTGCCAGCAGCTTCCGAGGGACAGGGTATGAGACCCAGTACTTC,CASSFRGTGYETQYF
TRBV7-9,few,-,TRBJ2-2,TGTGCCAGCAGCCTTCGGGAGCTGAGCGGGGAGCTGTTTTTT,CASSLRELSGELFF
TRBV4-1,-,TRBD2,TRBJ2-7,TGCGCCAGCAGCGAGCGGACTAGCGGGGGCGGGGAGCAGTACTTC,CASSERTSGGGEQYF
TRBV10-2,few,TRBD1,TRBJ2-7,TGCGCCGCCGTCCTGCTGGGACAGGGCTACGAGCAGTACTTC,CAAVLLGQGYEQYF
TRBV20-1,-,TRBD1,TRBJ2-3,TGCAGTGCTAGAACCGGGGACAGGGGATTCACAGATACGCAGTATTTT,CSARTGDRGFTDTQYF
TRBV20-1,-,TRBD1,TRBJ2-4,TGCAATGCTAGGGAAACAGGGGGCTGGGGGGACATTCAGTACTTC,CNARETGGWGDIQYF
TRBV5-1,-,-,TRBJ2-1,TGCGCCAGCAGCCGAGAGGGTTTTGGTTCCTACAATGAGCAGTTCTTC,CASSREGFGSYNEQFF
TRBV7-8,-,TRBD1,TRBJ1-1,TGTGCCAGCAGCTTAGTTGCGCGCCCTTTCGGACAGGGTGACACTGAAGCTTTCTTT,CASSLVARPFGQGDTEAFF
TRBV20-1,-,-,TRBJ2-7,TGCAGTGCTAGAGATCCCCGGACTACCTACGAGCAGTACTTC,CSARDPRTTYEQYF
TRBV7-2,-,TRBD1,TRBJ1-4,TGTGCCAGCAGCCTACTCCCACAGGGGGCGGGTGAAAAACTGTTTTTT,CASSLLPQGAGEKLFF
TRBV12-3/TRBV12-4,-,-,TRBJ1-5,TGTGCCAGCAGTTTTAGTCAGGGCTGGCAGCCCCAGCATTTT,CASSFSQGWQPQHF
TRBV9,-,-,TRBJ1-2,TGTGCCAGCAGCGTAGGATCCTATACGGGTCTAAACTATGGCTACACCTTC,CASSVGSYTGLNYGYTF
TRBV28,few,TRBD1,TRBJ1-6,TGTGCCAGCAGTCTCCGGGACAGGGAACGTTCACCCCTCCACTTT,CASSLRDRERSPLHF
TRBV24-1,few,-,TRBJ1-2,TGTGCCACCTTTCCACATTCGGGCTACACCTTC,CATFPHSGYTF
TRBV7-8,-,-,TRBJ2-7,TGTGCCAGCAGCTCGACGGACCGAAGAAGCTCCTACGAGCAGTACTTC,CASSSTDRRSSYEQYF
TRBV20-1,many,-,TRBJ2-5,TGCAGTGCTAGAACTTCTAGCGCCCGTATCCAAGAGACCCAGTACTTC,CSARTSSARIQETQYF
TRBV15,many,-,TRBJ2-7,TGTGCCACCAGCAGAGATAAGGGCTCCTACGAGCAGTACTTC,CATSRDKGSYEQYF
TRBV7-6,few,-,TRBJ2-7,TGTGCCAGCAGCGAGGGAGACAGGCGGACCTACGAGCAGTACTTC,CASSEGDRRTYEQYF
TRBV5-1,-,-,TRBJ2-6,TGCGCCAGCAGCTACTACTCGGGAGCCCTATCTGGGGCCAACGTCCTGACTTTC,CASSYYSGALSGANVLTF
TRBV29-1,-,TRBD1,TRBJ1-5,TGCAGCGCTGGGACAGCCAATCAGCCCCAGCATTTT,CSAGTANQPQHF
TRBV7-2,-,-,TRBJ2-1,TGTGCCAGCAGCCCCCAGGGGGGACTGATCAATGAGCAGTTCTTC,CASSPQGGLINEQFF
TRBV28,-,-,TRBJ1-4,TGTGCCACCACACCCGGGGGGAGAACTAATGAAAAACTGTTTTTT,CATTPGGRTNEKLFF
TRBV5-1,-,-,TRBJ1-5,TGCGCCAGCAGCTTGGAGGTCGGCAATCAGCCCCAGCATTTT,CASSLEVGNQPQHF
TRBV6-1,many,TRBD2,TRBJ2-5,TGTGCCAGCAGACCTAGGGGACTAGCGGGGGGGCAAGAGACCCAGTACTTC,CASRPRGLAGGQETQYF
TRBV5-1,once,-,TRBJ2-2,TGCGCCAGCAGCGAAAACCCTAACACCGGGGAGCCGTTTTTT,CASSENPNTGEPFF
TRBV9,few,-,TRBJ1-5,TGTGCCAGCAGTCTAACAGGTGACACCCATCAGCCCCAGCATTTT,CASSLTGDTHQPQHF
TRBV20-1,-,TRBD2,TRBJ2-4,TGCAGTGCTAGAGCCAGCGGGGTAGCCAAAAACATTCAGTACTTC,CSARASGVAKNIQYF
TRBV12-5,few,-,TRBJ1-2,TGTGCTAGTGGTTTGGCAGGGTTTGGCTACACCTTC,CASGLAGFGYTF
TRBV6-5,-,-,TRBJ2-1,TGTGCCAGCAGTTACTCTGGAGTAATGGCCCGACAGGGAGGAACTGATGAGCAGTTCTTC,CASSYSGVMARQGGTDEQFF
TRBV5-6,many,-,TRBJ1-2,TGTGCCAGCAGCTTGCGGGTTGACTATGGCTACACCTTC,CASSLRVDYGYTF
TRBV5-1,many,TRBD2,TRBJ2-5,TGCGCCAGCAGTTTCGGGGGAACCGGGGGGGAGACCCAGTACTTC,CASSFGGTGGETQYF
TRBV11-2,many,TRBD1,TRBJ1-5,TGTGCCAGCAGCTTAGGGACAGGGGGTGATCAGCCCCAGCATTTT,CASSLGTGGDQPQHF
TRBV14,many,-,TRBJ2-3,TGTGCCAGCAGCCCCCCCGGACTATCTCGGTATTTT,CASSPPGLSRYF
TRBV12-3/TRBV12-4,-,-,TRBJ1-6,TGTGCCAGCATTTCCATAGCCTATAATTCACCCCTCCACTTT,CASISIAYNSPLHF
TRBV5-1,-,-,TRBJ1-2,TGCGCCAGCGGCGACACCTCCTCCTATGGCTACACCTTC,CASGDTSSYGYTF
TRBV12-3/TRBV12-4,many,-,TRBJ1-6,TGTGCCAGCAGTTTAAGGCGAAGCTCCTATAATTCACCCCTCCACTTT,CASSLRRSSYNSPLHF
TRBV15,few,TRBD2,TRBJ2-1,TGTGCCACCAGCAGAGATTCGACGGCGGGAGGAAGTGGCAATGAGCAGTTCTTC,CATSRDSTAGGSGNEQFF
TRBV15,few,-,TRBJ2-1,TGTGCCACCAGCAGGAATTTGGTTAGCGAGCAGTTCTTC,CATSRNLVSEQFF
TRBV6-2/TRBV6-3,-,-,TRBJ2-3,TGTGCCAGCGGGCGGACCGCCCGCACAGATACGCAGTATTTT,CASGRTARTDTQYF
TRBV20-1,-,TRBD2,TRBJ2-3,TGCAGTGCTAGCCCCTCTGCGGGGGGAAACACAGATACGCAGTATTTT,CSASPSAGGNTDTQYF
TRBV20-1,-,-,TRBJ1-5,TGCAGTGCTAGATCAGGGGCTAGCAATCAGCCCCAGCATTTT,CSARSGASNQPQHF
TRBV7-3,-,TRBD2,TRBJ2-4,TGTGCCGGCAGCTTAGGGCGAGCGGGGACGTTGGCCAAAAACATTCAGTACTTC,CAGSLGRAGTLAKNIQYF
TRBV5-1,few,-,TRBJ2-1,TGCGCCAGCAGCTTCGTCGGGCAGAATGAGCAGTTCTTC,CASSFVGQNEQFF
TRBV5-6,-,-,TRBJ1-1,TGTGCCAGCAGCTCTATTACTCGCGAAGCTTTCTTT,CASSSITREAFF
TRBV7-3,few,-,TRBJ2-3,TGTGCCAGTGGGACCGGGGATACGCAGTATTTT,CASGTGDTQYF
TRBV10-1,many,-,TRBJ2-5,TGCGCCAGCAGTGACGGGGTGTTGCAGACCCAGTACTTC,CASSDGVLQTQYF
TRBV20-1,-,-,TRBJ1-2,TGCAGTGCTCCTAATAACTATGGCTACACCTTC,CSAPNNYGYTF
TRBV29-1,-,-,TRBJ2-5,TGCAGCGTTGAGACGGGATGGCTGGAGACCCAGTACTTC,CSVETGWLETQYF
TRBV20-1,-,-,TRBJ2-1,TGCAGTGCTTCCCCGAGCCTCTCCTACAATGAGCAGTTCTTC,CSASPSLSYNEQFF